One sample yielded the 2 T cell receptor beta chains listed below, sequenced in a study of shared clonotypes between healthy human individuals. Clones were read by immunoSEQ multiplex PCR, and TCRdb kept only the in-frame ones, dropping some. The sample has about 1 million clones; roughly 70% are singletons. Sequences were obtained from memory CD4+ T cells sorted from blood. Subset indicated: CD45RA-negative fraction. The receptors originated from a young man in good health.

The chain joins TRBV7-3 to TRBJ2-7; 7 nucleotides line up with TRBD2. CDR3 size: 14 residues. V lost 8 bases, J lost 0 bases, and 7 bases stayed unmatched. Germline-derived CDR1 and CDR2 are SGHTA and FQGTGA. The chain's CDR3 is CASPGGGLSYEQYF. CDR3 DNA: TGTGCCAGCCCCGGGGGAGGGCTCTCCTACGAGCAGTACTTC.

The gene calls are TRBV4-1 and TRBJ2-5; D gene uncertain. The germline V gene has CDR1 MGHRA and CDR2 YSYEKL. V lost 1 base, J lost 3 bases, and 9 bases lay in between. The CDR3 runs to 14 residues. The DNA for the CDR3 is TGCGCCAGCAGCCAAGGAAACACCGAAGAGACCCAGTACTTC. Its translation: CASSQGNTEETQYF.